These T cell receptor beta chains were read from a single sample in a study of memory CD4+ T cells and cytomegalovirus serostatus. Using immunoSEQ multiplex PCR, the repertoire was profiled, and TCRdb retains in-frame clones only, with some absent. In the table there are about 25,000 clones, over 70% of which are singletons. The sequenced sample consisted of memory CD4+ T cells from blood. The receptors stem from an adult in good health and CMV-seronegative. Each CDR3 is given without its conserved first and last residue. Size is stated for part of the rows, as once, few or many counts, or as a class when the clone is expanded.

V	J	size	CDR3
TRBV6-5	TRBJ1-1	NA	ASSYTANTEAF
TRBV7-9	TRBJ2-5	NA	ASSFGFMGRAYLSTQY
TRBV5-4	TRBJ2-7	NA	ASSGRGRDEQY
TRBV6-1	TRBJ2-5	NA	ASSEGSPDETQY
TRBV19	TRBJ1-5	NA	ASRGTGSNQPQH
TRBV27	TRBJ2-3	NA	ASSLTGSRGSSQY
TRBV19	TRBJ1-2	once	ASSNIGGFYGYT
TRBV7-6	TRBJ2-5	NA	ASSPGGLAGAGETQY
TRBV19	TRBJ2-3	once	ASSRGTSDRTDTQY
TRBV6-6	TRBJ2-5	NA	ASSYYGEETQY
TRBV28	TRBJ2-7	once	ASRPGQTRYEQY
TRBV5-1	TRBJ2-2	NA	ASSLAGNTGELF
TRBV18	TRBJ2-7	few	ASSPPSGGSYEQY
TRBV30	TRBJ2-5	few	AWSLGDTSRETQY
TRBV5-1	TRBJ2-5	NA	ASSRQLALQETQY
TRBV7-3	TRBJ1-2	NA	ASSSGGTGPNYGYT
TRBV7-2	TRBJ1-4	NA	ASSPQGGGNEKLF
TRBV7-2	TRBJ2-7	NA	ASSLGGTGGPSSYEQY
TRBV9	TRBJ2-7	once	ASSRGGTGTYEQY
TRBV11-2	TRBJ1-3	once	ASSLVRSGNTIY
TRBV5-8	TRBJ2-5	NA	ASSPGVGQETQY
TRBV7-9	TRBJ2-1	NA	ASSLGRTSGLDNEQF
TRBV5-6	TRBJ1-4	NA	ASSLGGRYATNEKLF
TRBV11-2	TRBJ2-7	few	ASSSGTSGRAAGRY
TRBV11-2	TRBJ1-1	NA	ASSLQSPGMNTEAF
TRBV27	TRBJ2-7	NA	ASSLEGGASYEQY
TRBV27	TRBJ2-2	few	ASSSRQGGILTGELF